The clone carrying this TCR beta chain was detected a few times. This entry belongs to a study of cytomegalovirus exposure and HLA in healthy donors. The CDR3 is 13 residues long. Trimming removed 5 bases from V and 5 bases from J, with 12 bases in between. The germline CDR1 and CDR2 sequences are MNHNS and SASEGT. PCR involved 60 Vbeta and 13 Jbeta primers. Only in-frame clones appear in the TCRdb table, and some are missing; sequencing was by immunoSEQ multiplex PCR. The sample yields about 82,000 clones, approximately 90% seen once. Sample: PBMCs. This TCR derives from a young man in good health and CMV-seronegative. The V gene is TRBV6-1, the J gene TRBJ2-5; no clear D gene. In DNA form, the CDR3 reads TGTGCCAGCAGTATTAGCTTTTGGGAGACCCAGTACTTC. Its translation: CASSISFWETQYF.